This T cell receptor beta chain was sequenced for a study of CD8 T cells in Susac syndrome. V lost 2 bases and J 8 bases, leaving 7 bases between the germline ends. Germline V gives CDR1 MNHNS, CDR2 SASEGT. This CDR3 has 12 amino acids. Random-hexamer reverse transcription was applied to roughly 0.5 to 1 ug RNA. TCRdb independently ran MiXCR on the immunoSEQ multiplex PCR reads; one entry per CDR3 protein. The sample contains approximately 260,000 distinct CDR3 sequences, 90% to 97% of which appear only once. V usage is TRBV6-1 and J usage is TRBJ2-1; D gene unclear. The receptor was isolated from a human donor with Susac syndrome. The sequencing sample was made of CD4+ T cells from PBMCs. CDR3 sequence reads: CASSEYLYEQFF. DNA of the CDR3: TGTGCCAGCAGTGAATATCTCTATGAGCAGTTCTTC.